A single sample is the source of the 24 T cell receptor beta chains below, sequenced in a study of TIL therapy for anti-PD-1-resistant metastatic lung cancer. This was the immunoSEQ v3 assay. Some clones are missing from TCRdb's copy, which holds only in-frame ones; the method was immunoSEQ multiplex PCR. Of 95,000 or so clones in the sample, about three fifths were seen once. Time point: pre-treatment sample, taken before nivolumab and TIL therapy. Most excised metastases sampled were pleural nodules or supraclavicular lymph nodes. The sequenced sample was tumor tissue, obtained at baseline. All receptors derive from a person aged 25 to 85 with non-small cell lung cancer.

The rearrangement joins TRBV19 to TRBJ1-5, with TRBD1 matching 8 bases. The junction had 15 bases not matched to a gene; V was cut back by 7 bases and J by 7 bases. Germline CDR1 reads LNHDA; CDR2 reads SQIVND (reference sequence). The length of the CDR3 is 16 residues. In DNA, the CDR3 is TGTGCCAGTACCAACCAACAGGGGGTCATCGGGCAGCCCCAGCATTTT. It encodes CASTNQQGVIGQPQHF.

This clone was observed a handful of times. The chain has TRBV2 and TRBJ2-7; TRBD1 agrees at 7 bases. The V segment lost 8 bases and the J segment 2 bases; nucleotides outside the gene matches: 6. Per the germline V gene, CDR1 is SNHLY and CDR2 is FYNNEI. The CDR3 runs to 13 residues. The DNA for the CDR3 is TGTGCCAGCGGCCGGGACAGTCCCTACGAGCAGTACTTC. It translates to CASGRDSPYEQYF. Supplemented by reference TRBV2 and TRBJ2-7, the full variable domain reads EPEVTQTPSHQVTQMGQEVILRCVPISNHLYFYWYRQILGQKVEFLVSFYNNEISEKSEIFDDQFSVERPDGSNFTLKIRSTKLEDSAMYFCASGRDSPYEQYFGPGTRLTVT.

This clone was seen only a few times. V usage is TRBV7-6 and J usage is TRBJ2-2, with D perhaps matching TRBD2 (5 bases). CDR3 length equals 15 residues. Trimming pared 4 bases from V and 6 bases from J, leaving 15 bases between. CDR1 SGHVS and CDR2 FNYEAQ come from the germline V gene. In DNA, the CDR3 is TGTGCCAGCAGCTCGTTCGGGGATTTAGCCGGGGAGCTGTTTTTT. Its protein is CASSSFGDLAGELFF.

The V gene is TRBV3-1 (or the pseudogene TRBV3-2), the J gene TRBJ2-3, with 9 bases that match TRBD1. The CDR3 loop spans 15 amino acids. Germline lookup yields CDR1 LGHDT and CDR2 YNNKEL (reference sequence). V shed 2 bases, J shed 6 bases, and the junction held 6 bases outside the gene matches. The CDR3 DNA reads TGTGCCAGCAGCCAACCGGGACAGGGTGTTGATACGCAGTATTTT. Protein sequence: CASSQPGQGVDTQYF.

The gene calls are TRBV6-2 or TRBV6-3 and TRBJ2-2; D is perhaps TRBD1 (7 bases). Germline lookup yields CDR1 MNHEY and CDR2 SVGEGT. The CDR3 totals 19 residues. Trimming left V 0 bases short and J 4 bases short, with 21 bases between. CDR3: CASSYSTNPGGFVTGELFF. The CDR3 DNA reads TGTGCCAGCAGTTACTCTACAAATCCAGGGGGGTTTGTCACCGGGGAGCTGTTTTTT.

The chain combines TRBV19 with TRBJ2-1; D is unclear. In germline, CDR1 is LNHDA, CDR2 SQIVND (reference sequence). V lost 3 bases and J 3 bases, leaving 9 bases between the germline ends. The CDR3 is 14 amino acids. CDR3 coding DNA: TGTGCCAGTAGTATTGGCGTCGACTACAATGAGCAGTTCTTC. Protein product: CASSIGVDYNEQFF.

The chain joins TRBV19 to TRBJ2-3; D possibly corresponds to TRBD2 (5 bases). Germline V CDR1 and CDR2: LNHDA, SQIVND (reference sequence). The CDR3 consists of 15 residues. V gave up 6 bases and J gave up 4 bases, with 17 bases separating them. CDR3 in amino acids: CASRLRGSGPDTQYF. DNA of the CDR3: TGTGCCAGTAGACTACGCGGGTCCGGGCCAGATACGCAGTATTTT.

The rearrangement uses TRBV14 and TRBJ2-3, with D perhaps matching TRBD2 (6 bases). Germline V gene sequence: CDR1 SGHDN, CDR2 FVKESK. This CDR3 has 13 amino acids. Trimming pared 2 bases from V and 4 bases from J, leaving 7 bases between. The CDR3 spells CASSQWGADTQYF. The CDR3 DNA reads as TGTGCCAGCAGCCAATGGGGGGCAGATACGCAGTATTTT.

This chain connects TRBV15 to TRBJ2-1; D not resolved. V lost 0 bases and J 0 bases, leaving 15 bases between the germline ends. The germline gives CDR1 LNHNV, CDR2 YYDKDF (reference sequence). There are 18 residues in the CDR3. CDR3 DNA: TGTGCCACCAGCAGAGATTTGAGAGCCTCATACTCCTACAATGAGCAGTTCTTC. Translation: CATSRDLRASYSYNEQFF.

The V call is TRBV5-6, the J call TRBJ1-2, with 7 bases that match TRBD1. Per germline, CDR1 SGHDT and CDR2 YYEEEE. CDR3 length: 13 residues. V lost 2 bases, J lost 7 bases, and 5 bases stayed unmatched. The CDR3 DNA sequence: TGTGCCAGCAGCTTACGACAGGGCGGTGGCTACACCTTC. It yields the protein CASSLRQGGGYTF.

The chain recombines TRBV28 with TRBJ2-5, with TRBD2 matching over 8 bases. The CDR3 spans 14 residues. Trimming at V came to 7 bases and at J to 1 base, leaving 5 bases not matched to a gene. Looked up from germline, CDR1 is MDHEN and CDR2 is SYDVKM. The CDR3, as DNA: TGTGCCAGCACCCCGGGGGGGACCCAAGAGACCCAGTACTTC. As protein: CASTPGGTQETQYF.

This chain joins TRBV5-1 and TRBJ2-1; D may correspond to TRBD1 or TRBD2 (5 bases each). V was cut by 0 bases and J by 9 bases, with 10 bases left in between. CDR1 SGHRS and CDR2 YFSETQ come from the germline V gene. The CDR3 is 13 amino acids. This CDR3 reads CASSLVGEAEQFF. DNA of the CDR3: TGCGCCAGCAGCTTGGTGGGGGAAGCTGAGCAGTTCTTC. Full variable domain (outside the CDR3, taken from reference TRBV5-1 and TRBJ2-1): KAGVTQTPRYLIKTRGQQVTLSCSPISGHRSVSWYQQTPGQGLQFLFEYFSETQRNKGNFPGRFSGRQFSNSRSEMNVSTLELGDSALYLCASSLVGEAEQFFGPGTRLTVL.

The chain recombines TRBV30 with TRBJ2-5, with a possible D match to TRBD2 (6 bases). Germline V gives CDR1 GTSNPN, CDR2 SVGIG (reference sequence). This CDR3 contains 16 residues. Trimming cost V 3 bases and J 4 bases, with 21 bases left between them. CDR3 nucleotide sequence: TGTGCCTGGAGCGGAAAGCGGGCCACCGCTAGAGAGACCCAGTACTTC. It specifies CAWSGKRATARETQYF.

The chain has TRBV29-1 and TRBJ2-5, with 14 bases identical to TRBD2. Looked up from germline, CDR1 is SQVTM and CDR2 is ANQGSEA. V was pared by 8 bases and J by 1 base, with 3 bases of the junction left unmatched. The CDR3 loop spans 14 amino acids. The CDR3 sequence is CSHGTSGSQETQYF. The CDR3 DNA reads as TGCAGCCACGGGACTAGCGGGAGCCAAGAGACCCAGTACTTC.

Only one count was recorded for this clone. The chain combines TRBV7-3 with TRBJ2-2; no clear D gene. Germline values: CDR1 SGHTA, CDR2 FQGTGA. Trimming left V 6 bases short and J 1 base short, with 9 bases between. CDR3 length: 14 amino acids. This chain's CDR3 is CASSPSMNTGELFF. In DNA, the CDR3 is TGTGCCAGCAGTCCCTCTATGAACACCGGGGAGCTGTTTTTT.

V gene TRBV20-1 combines with J gene TRBJ2-6; D is ambiguous. The CDR3 sequence is 14 residues long. Germline V gene sequence: CDR1 DFQATT, CDR2 SNEGSKA (reference sequence). The germline V and J ends were trimmed by 3 bases and 1 base, with 7 bases remaining between them. The chain's CDR3 is CSASLVSGANVLTF. In DNA form, the CDR3 reads TGCAGTGCTAGTCTTGTATCTGGGGCCAACGTCCTGACTTTC.

The genes are TRBV19 and TRBJ1-3; D is unresolved. Germline V gives CDR1 LNHDA, CDR2 SQIVND (reference sequence). The CDR3 loop spans 15 amino acids. Trimming stripped 3 bases from V and 2 bases from J, with 11 bases between. CDR3 in DNA: TGTGCCAGTAGTATGCGGTGGGATCCTGGAAACACCATATATTTT. Its protein is CASSMRWDPGNTIYF.

The chain has TRBV28 and TRBJ2-2; the D call may be TRBD1 or TRBD2 (5 bases each). The CDR3 is 13 residues long. Germline loops: CDR1 MDHEN, CDR2 SYDVKM. Trimming stripped 6 bases from V and 6 bases from J, with 11 bases between. The CDR3 DNA follows: TGTGCCAGCAGGGCAGGGAGAGCCGGGGAGCTGTTTTTT. This codes for CASRAGRAGELFF.

J is TRBJ2-3 and V is TRBV2; D ambiguous. The germline V and J ends were trimmed by 4 bases and 2 bases, with 10 bases remaining between them. Germline lookup yields CDR1 SNHLY and CDR2 FYNNEI. The CDR3 is 14 residues long. Written as DNA, the CDR3 is TGTGCCAGCAGTGGGCCCCTACACACAGATACGCAGTATTTT. Its translation: CASSGPLHTDTQYF.

This clone appeared many times. This chain joins TRBV10-1 and TRBJ1-1, with 7 bases fitting TRBD1. This CDR3 comprises 19 residues. Germline values: CDR1 WNHNN, CDR2 SYGVQD (reference sequence). J gave up 4 bases and V 6 bases, and 23 bases lay outside the gene matches. CDR3 sequence: CASSPPFRRDQGVVTEAFF. The CDR3 coding sequence is TGCGCCAGCAGCCCTCCCTTTCGTCGGGACCAGGGGGTGGTCACTGAAGCTTTCTTT.

This chain uses TRBV11-2 with TRBJ2-1; a weak D match, TRBD1 (6 bases). Trimming cost V 5 bases and J 4 bases, with 12 bases left between them. Per the germline V gene, CDR1 is SGHAT and CDR2 is FQNNGV. The CDR3 spans 14 residues. DNA of the CDR3: TGTGCCAGCAGCCCCGGGACATATTACAATGAGCAGTTCTTC. This sequence encodes CASSPGTYYNEQFF.

This clone was counted ten times or more. The chain combines TRBV7-9 with TRBJ1-1; D unclear. Trimming cost V 5 bases and J 6 bases, with 16 bases left between them. The CDR3 contains 14 residues. Germline-derived CDR1 and CDR2 are SEHNR and FQNEAQ (reference sequence). The CDR3 protein is CASSPRIGSSEAFF. The CDR3 DNA follows: TGTGCCAGCAGCCCGCGGATAGGTTCATCTGAAGCTTTCTTT. The whole variable domain, filled in from reference TRBV7-9 and TRBJ1-1, reads DTGVSQNPRHKITKRGQNVTFRCDPISEHNRLYWYRQTLGQGPEFLTYFQNEAQLEKSRLLSDRFSAERPKGSFSTLEIQRTEQGDSAMYLCASSPRIGSSEAFFGQGTRLTVV.

J is TRBJ2-3 and V is TRBV3-1 (or the pseudogene TRBV3-2); no definite D call. From germline, CDR1 is LGHDT and CDR2 YNNKEL (reference sequence). V shed 0 bases and J shed 6 bases, with 7 bases lying between them. CDR3 length: 13 amino acids. The CDR3 protein is CASSQDLADTQYF. CDR3 nucleotides: TGTGCCAGCAGCCAAGATTTGGCGGATACGCAGTATTTT.

V is TRBV4-2 and J is TRBJ2-1; the match to TRBD2 covers 10 bases. This CDR3 contains 14 residues. Germline CDR1 LGHNA, CDR2 YNFKEQ. J was trimmed by 13 bases and V by 4 bases; bases with no gene match: 10. CDR3 protein: CASSPSTSGRLQFF. In nucleotides, the CDR3 is TGTGCCAGCAGCCCGTCGACTAGCGGGCGGCTTCAGTTCTTC.